The 3 T cell receptor beta chains below were found in one sample sequenced in a study of blood T cell repertoires in COVID-19. Here immunoSEQ multiplex PCR was the method, and the copy in TCRdb shows in-frame clones only, minus some. The table has about 70,000 clones, 81% seen once. Sequenced material: peripheral blood. The receptors originated from a woman in her 70s with acute or convalescent COVID-19.

The rearrangement joins TRBV13 to TRBJ2-7, with D uncertain. With 6 bases removed from V and 6 bases from J, the gap between germline ends came to 12 bases. The CDR3 length is 12 residues. Germline assignment: CDR1 PRHDT and CDR2 FYEKMQ (reference sequence). This chain's CDR3 is CASRQQSLEQYF. DNA for the CDR3: TGTGCCAGCAGACAACAGTCGCTCGAGCAGTACTTC.

J is TRBJ1-1 and V is TRBV18; tentatively, D is TRBD1 (5 bases). Germline CDR1 is KGHSH and CDR2 is LQKENI. This CDR3 has 14 residues. The V and J ends lost 0 bases and 6 bases respectively, with 11 bases between them. CDR3 DNA: TGTGCCAGCTCACCACCAATCGGGGACTCTGAAGCTTTCTTT. Translating it yields CASSPPIGDSEAFF.

V is TRBV19 and J is TRBJ2-7, with D perhaps matching TRBD2 (6 bases). V shed 3 bases and J shed 0 bases, with 9 bases lying between them. The CDR3 runs to 14 residues. CDR1 and CDR2 (germline): LNHDA, SQIVND (reference sequence). The CDR3 sequence: CASSIRLDSYEQYF. The CDR3 nucleotides are TGTGCCAGTAGTATCCGACTAGACTCCTACGAGCAGTACTTC. Full variable domain (missing parts from reference TRBV19 and TRBJ2-7): DGGITQSPKYLFRKEGQNVTLSCEQNLNHDAMYWYRQDPGQGLRLIYYSQIVNDFQKGDIAEGYSVSREKKESFPLTVTSAQKNPTAFYLCASSIRLDSYEQYFGPGTRLTVT.